This T cell receptor beta chain is from a study of blood T cell repertoires in COVID-19. Study overall: Material from acute and convalescent COVID-19 was sourced from the United States, Italy and Spain. Sources were T cells, B-cell-depleted T cells, or PBMCs; the material itself was cDNA or gDNA.

CDR3 length: 17 amino acids. Germline assignment: CDR1 MNHNS and CDR2 SASEGT. Germline trimming cut 4 bases from V and 6 bases from J; bases unmatched to any gene: 12. Original data processing: Amplification with reference gene primers provided the estimates of nucleated cell counts. Repertoires were generated with immunoSEQ multiplex PCR, while TCRdb's copy carries only in-frame clones and drops some. From that table come the V and J calls and clone size; the DNA was used to work out D and trimming. Counted here are about 43,000 clones, approximately 90% occurring once; the ten biggest clones make up less than 20%.

The TCR sequence derives from a man between 60 and 75 years old with active COVID-19. This chain joins TRBV6-1 and TRBJ1-5; 10 nucleotides line up with TRBD1. Sequencing used peripheral blood. CDR3 residues: CASSGDRGSDEGQPQHF. Written as DNA, the CDR3 is TGTGCCAGCAGTGGGGACAGGGGAAGTGATGAAGGTCAGCCCCAGCATTTT.